Described below is a single TCR beta chain sequence and its context. Its antigen specificity is not known. It has no much larger one-base neighbor in the sample; base qualities were not kept. The sample comes from a study of blood T cell repertoires in COVID-19 (dated by TCRdb to 2019 to 2021). Regarding the research as a whole: Collaborator samples came from the United States, Italy and Spain and covered acute and convalescent phases of COVID-19. HLA class I and class II types, where available, came from metadata supplied by the sample provider rather than from assay-based typing. The prospective study material was composed of cDNA or gDNA derived from T cells, B-cell-depleted T cells, or PBMCs. The sample metadata nearly always contained a de-identified subject ID, COVID-19 status, age in years and sex. Samples were obtained from the ongoing ImmuneRACE study (first 160 participants) and from some 1,200 subjects provided by 6 global collaborators. Subjects who had been exposed to COVID-19, were actively infected with it, or had recovered from it provided the deeply sampled blood TCRbeta repertoires that made up the dataset. The repertoires were made available in a free public database intended to serve as a resource for research on the immune response to SARS-CoV-2.

One collaborating source in Seattle enrolled patients during active infection and followed them longitudinally through the course of disease. Each collaborating institution followed its own protocols to collect whole blood in K2EDTA tubes. For TCRbeta analysis, collaborators shipped samples in one of three forms: frozen whole blood, isolated PBMCs, or DNA extracted from either of those sample types. What the study reported, not specific to this receptor: The quantity of clinical and demographic metadata differed by source and by participant and was supplied without curation.

TCRbeta CDR3 regions were amplified from genomic DNA using the immunoSEQ Assay, a bias-controlled multiplex PCR. In the original analysis: Within the assay, amplification of reference gene primers was used to estimate how many nucleated cells each sample contained. To quantify the absolute abundance of each unique TCRbeta CDR3 rearrangement, sequence reads were collapsed and filtered. For each sample, productive Simpson clonality was calculated as the square root of Simpson's diversity index over productive rearrangements. TCRdb holds this immuneACCESS table with in-frame rearrangements only. Some clones are missing; in checked studies, unresolved V genes explain under half, and the rest has no known cause. V and J calls and clone size come straight from that table; D and trimming were deduced from the DNA. For this sample the table gives 79,000 or so clones, of which around 83% were detected only once. 11% of the sample is held by the ten biggest clonotypes.

CDR1 and CDR2 (SGHVS, FNYEAQ) derive from the germline V gene. The CDR3 numbers 15 residues from cysteine through phenylalanine. The CDR3 DNA has 45 bases and is translated from base 1. The V end loses 6 bases and the J end loses 1 base, and a stretch of 14 bases separates them. Material: peripheral blood. The TCR originated in a man aged 60 to 75 with COVID-19, enrolled during active disease. Rearrangement joined TRBV7-6 to TRBJ2-3, with TRBD2 as a weak D call on 6 bases. The encoded CDR3 is CASRKGTLRTDTQYF. The base sequence is TGTGCCAGCAGGAAAGGGACTTTGCGCACAGATACGCAGTATTTT. Reference TRBV7-6 and TRBJ2-3 proteins supply the regions before and after the CDR3; the full variable domain is: GAGVSQSPRYKVTKRGQDVALRCDPISGHVSLYWYRQALGQGPEFLTYFNYEAQQDKSGLPNDRFSAERPEGSISTLTIQRTEQRDSAMYRCASRKGTLRTDTQYFGPGTRLTVL.